This T cell receptor (beta chain) is drawn from a study of Graves' ophthalmopathy and Graves' hyperthyroidism. Points from the study as a whole: Sensitivity reached approximately 71% and specificity approximately 72% when the model predicted ophthalmopathy progression.

RNA transcripts yielded amplified TCR beta CDR3 regions. HTBI primers primed a first-round RT-PCR, and a second-round multiplex PCR followed. TCRdb recomputed calls from the multiplex PCR reads with MiXCR, one row per CDR3 protein. The sample consists of some 360,000 distinct CDR3 sequences, about 15% of them appearing once. This CDR3 contains 15 residues. CDR1 is SGHRS, CDR2 YFSETQ, per germline. Many counts were recorded for this clonotype. Antigen unknown. Germline and junction disagree at one end, which may indicate a read error. Calling hyperthyroidism stable required that no ophthalmopathy show up within 18 months of follow-up. Other autoimmune diseases, uncontrolled infections, pregnancy or lactation excluded patients from enrollment. PBMCs came from approximately 9.6 ml of fresh peripheral blood.

The sequence was collected from an adult woman with stable Graves' hyperthyroidism. The chain uses TRBV5-1 and TRBJ2-2, with 7 bases that match TRBD1. Sample: peripheral blood. Here the CDR3 DNA reads TGTGCCAGCAGCCTCGGGACAGCGAACACCGGGGAGCTGTTTTTT. Amino acids: CASSLGTANTGELFF. The full variable domain, its missing parts supplied by reference TRBV5-1 and TRBJ2-2, is KAGVTQTPRYLIKTRGQQVTLSCSPISGHRSVSWYQQTPGQGLQFLFEYFSETQRNKGNFPGRFSGRQFSNSRSEMNVSTLELGDSALYLCASSLGTANTGELFFGEGSRLTVL.